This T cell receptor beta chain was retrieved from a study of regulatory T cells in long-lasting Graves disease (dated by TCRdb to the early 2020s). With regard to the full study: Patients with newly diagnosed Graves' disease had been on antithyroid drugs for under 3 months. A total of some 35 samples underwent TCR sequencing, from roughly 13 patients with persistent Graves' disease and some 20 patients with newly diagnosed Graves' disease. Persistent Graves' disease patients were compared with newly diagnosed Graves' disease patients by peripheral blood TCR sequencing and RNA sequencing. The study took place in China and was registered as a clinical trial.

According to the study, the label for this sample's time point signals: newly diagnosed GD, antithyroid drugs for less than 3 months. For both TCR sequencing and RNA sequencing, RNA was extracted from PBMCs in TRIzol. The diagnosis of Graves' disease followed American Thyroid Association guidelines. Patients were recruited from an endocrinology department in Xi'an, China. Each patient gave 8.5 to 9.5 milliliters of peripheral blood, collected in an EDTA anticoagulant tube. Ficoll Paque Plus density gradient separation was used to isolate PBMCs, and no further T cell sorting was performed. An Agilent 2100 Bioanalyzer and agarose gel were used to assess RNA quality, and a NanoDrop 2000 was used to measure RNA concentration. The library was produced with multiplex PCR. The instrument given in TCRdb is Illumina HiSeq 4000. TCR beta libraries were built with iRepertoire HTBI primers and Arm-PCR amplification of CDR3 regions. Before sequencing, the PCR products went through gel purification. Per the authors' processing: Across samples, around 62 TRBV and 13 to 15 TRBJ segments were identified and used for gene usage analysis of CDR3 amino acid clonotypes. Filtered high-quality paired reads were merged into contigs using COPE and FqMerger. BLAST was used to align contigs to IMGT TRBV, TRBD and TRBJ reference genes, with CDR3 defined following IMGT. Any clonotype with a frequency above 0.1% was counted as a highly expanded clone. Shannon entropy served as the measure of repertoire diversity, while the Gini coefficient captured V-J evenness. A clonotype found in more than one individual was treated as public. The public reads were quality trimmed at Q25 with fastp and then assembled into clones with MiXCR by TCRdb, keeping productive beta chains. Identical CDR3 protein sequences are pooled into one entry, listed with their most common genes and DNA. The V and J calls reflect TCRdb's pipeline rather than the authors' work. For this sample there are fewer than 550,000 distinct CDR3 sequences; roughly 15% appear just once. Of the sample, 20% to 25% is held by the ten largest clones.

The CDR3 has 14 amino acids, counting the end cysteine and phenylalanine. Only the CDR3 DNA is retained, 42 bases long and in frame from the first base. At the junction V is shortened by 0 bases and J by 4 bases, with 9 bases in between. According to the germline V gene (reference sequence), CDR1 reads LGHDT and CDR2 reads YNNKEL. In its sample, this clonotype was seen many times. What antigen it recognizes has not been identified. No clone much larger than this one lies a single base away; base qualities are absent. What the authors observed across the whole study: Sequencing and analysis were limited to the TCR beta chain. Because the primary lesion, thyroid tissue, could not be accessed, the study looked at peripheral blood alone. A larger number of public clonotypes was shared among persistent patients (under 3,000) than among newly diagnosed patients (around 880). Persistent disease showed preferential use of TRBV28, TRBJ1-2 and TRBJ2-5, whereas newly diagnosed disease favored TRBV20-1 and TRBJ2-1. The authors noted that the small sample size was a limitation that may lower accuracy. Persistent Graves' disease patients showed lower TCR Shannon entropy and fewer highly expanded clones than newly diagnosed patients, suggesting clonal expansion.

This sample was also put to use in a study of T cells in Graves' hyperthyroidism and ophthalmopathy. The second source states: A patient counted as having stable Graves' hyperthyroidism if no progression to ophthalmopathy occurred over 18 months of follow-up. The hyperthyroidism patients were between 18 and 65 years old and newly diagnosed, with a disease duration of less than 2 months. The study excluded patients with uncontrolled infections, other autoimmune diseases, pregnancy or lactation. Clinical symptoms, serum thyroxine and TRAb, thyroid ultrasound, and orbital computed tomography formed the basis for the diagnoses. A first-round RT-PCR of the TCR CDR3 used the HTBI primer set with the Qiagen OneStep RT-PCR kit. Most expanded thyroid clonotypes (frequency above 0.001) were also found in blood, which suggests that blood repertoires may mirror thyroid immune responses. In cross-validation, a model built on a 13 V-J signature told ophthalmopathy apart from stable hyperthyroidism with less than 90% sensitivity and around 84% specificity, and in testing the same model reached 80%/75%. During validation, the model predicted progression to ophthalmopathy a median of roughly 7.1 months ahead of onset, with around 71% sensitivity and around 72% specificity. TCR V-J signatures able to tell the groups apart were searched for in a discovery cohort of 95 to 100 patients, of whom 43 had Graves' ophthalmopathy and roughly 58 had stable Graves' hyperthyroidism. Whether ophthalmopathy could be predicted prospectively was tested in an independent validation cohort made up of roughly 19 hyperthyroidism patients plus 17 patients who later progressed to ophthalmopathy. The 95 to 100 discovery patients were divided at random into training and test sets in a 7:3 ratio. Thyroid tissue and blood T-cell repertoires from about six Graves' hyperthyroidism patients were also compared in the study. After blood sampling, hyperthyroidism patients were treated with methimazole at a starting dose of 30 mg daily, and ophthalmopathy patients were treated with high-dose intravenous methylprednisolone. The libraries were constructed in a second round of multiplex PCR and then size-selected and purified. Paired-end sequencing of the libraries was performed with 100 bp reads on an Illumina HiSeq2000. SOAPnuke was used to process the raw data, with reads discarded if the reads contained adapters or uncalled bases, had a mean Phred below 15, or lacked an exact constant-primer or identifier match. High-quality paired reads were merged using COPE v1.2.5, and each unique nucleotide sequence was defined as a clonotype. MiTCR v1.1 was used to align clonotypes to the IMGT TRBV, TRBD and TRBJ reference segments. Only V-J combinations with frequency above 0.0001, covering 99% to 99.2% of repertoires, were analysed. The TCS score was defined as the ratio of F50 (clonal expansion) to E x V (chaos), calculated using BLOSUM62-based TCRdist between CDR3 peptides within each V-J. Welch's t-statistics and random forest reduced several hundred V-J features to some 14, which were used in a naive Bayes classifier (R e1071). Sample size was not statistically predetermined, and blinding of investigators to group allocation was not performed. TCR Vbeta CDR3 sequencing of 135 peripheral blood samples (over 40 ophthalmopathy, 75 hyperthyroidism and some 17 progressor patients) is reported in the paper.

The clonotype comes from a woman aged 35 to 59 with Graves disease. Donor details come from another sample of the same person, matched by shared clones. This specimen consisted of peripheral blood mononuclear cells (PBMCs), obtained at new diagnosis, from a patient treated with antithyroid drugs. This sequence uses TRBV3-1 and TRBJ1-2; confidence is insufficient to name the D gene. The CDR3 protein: CASSQDMKSYGYTF. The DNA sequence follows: TGTGCCAGCAGCCAAGATATGAAGAGCTATGGCTACACCTTC.